The entry that follows covers one T cell receptor (beta chain) sequence. The antigen remains unidentified. The CDR3 has 17 amino acids. Germline loops: CDR1 MNHNS, CDR2 SASEGT. Trimming stripped 0 bases from V and 4 bases from J, with 16 bases between. The time point: week 47, end of study. One vaccine dose held 300 ug of mutant IDH1 20-mer peptide and came with topical imiquimod. Scheduled for weeks 1, 3, 5, 7, 11, 15, 19 and 23, eight vaccinations were given to patients. Donors had new WHO grade 3 or 4 IDH1-mutant, ATRX-lost astrocytomas. The data were taken from a study of a mutant IDH1 vaccine in newly diagnosed glioma. Looking at the study overall: Vaccines were first given 4-6 weeks after radiotherapy alone, or with temozolomide cycles. Study conclusions and caveats: A vaccine-induced immune response developed in around 94% of the patients.

Using immunoSEQ multiplex PCR, the repertoire was profiled, and TCRdb retains in-frame clones only, with some absent. The sample holds tens of thousands of clones; roughly 80% are singletons and the top ten take about 4%. The chain carries TRBV6-1 and TRBJ1-5; D remains unclear. This clonotype originated in a man aged 25-40 years with glioma. The specimen was PBMCs, collected from a glioma patient whose treatment included an IDH1 peptide vaccine. The CDR3 here is CASSEAHLLNGNQPQHF. The CDR3 coding sequence is TGTGCCAGCAGTGAAGCGCACTTACTCAACGGTAATCAGCCCCAGCATTTT.